This T cell receptor beta chain originates from a study of CD8+CD57+ T cells in acquired aplastic anemia. V gave up 2 bases and J gave up 3 bases; unmatched junction bases: 7. Looked up from germline, CDR1 is SGDLS and CDR2 is YYNGEE. CDR3 length equals 16 residues. TCR beta VDJ and CDR3 profiling used genomic DNA as template. Using its own MiXCR run on the reads, TCRdb lists one record per CDR3 protein. The data contain roughly 80,000 distinct CDR3 sequences, 40% to 55% of them singletons. On this clonotype itself: Its antigen is not known.

Findings and limits, study-wide: Significance was not reached for CD8+ Simpson's diversity between patients and controls.

Material: sorted CD4+, CD8+, or CD8+CD57+ T cells (not recorded which) from PBMCs. The TCR originated in a human donor in good health, serving as a control. The J gene is TRBJ2-3, the V gene TRBV9; 9 bases map to TRBD1. The CDR3 DNA is TGTGCCAGCAGCGTTCGGCGGGACAGGGTTACAGATACGCAGTATTTT. This gives the protein CASSVRRDRVTDTQYF.